This T cell receptor (beta chain) was sequenced for a study of regulatory T cells in long-lasting Graves disease. General observations from the study: New patients shared fewer public clonotypes (more than 850) than persistent patients did (about 3,000).

iRepertoire HTBI primers and Arm-PCR of CDR3 regions built TCR beta libraries. TCRdb reprocessed the multiplex PCR reads with MiXCR, giving one entry per CDR3 protein. Among 540,000 or so distinct CDR3 sequences, less than 15% were seen once, and the ten largest hold under 10%. In the case of this clonotype: Its antigen remains unidentified.

CDR3 size: 11 residues. V lost 7 bases and J 7 bases, leaving 8 bases between the germline ends. As to time point: newly diagnosed GD, antithyroid drugs for less than 3 months. The TCR library was made from RNA that had been extracted from PBMCs in TRIzol. Into tubes containing EDTA, approximately 9 milliliters of peripheral blood were drawn. The data were also submitted as part of a second study, on T cells in Graves' hyperthyroidism and ophthalmopathy.

The source is a man aged 25 to 45 with Graves disease. Here the sequenced sample was peripheral blood mononuclear cells (PBMCs), taken at new diagnosis, from a patient treated with antithyroid drugs. The V gene is TRBV12-3 or TRBV12-4, the J gene TRBJ1-5, with D unclear. CDR3 amino acids: CASTWRQPQHF. In DNA, the CDR3 is TGTGCCAGCACTTGGCGCCAGCCCCAGCATTTT.